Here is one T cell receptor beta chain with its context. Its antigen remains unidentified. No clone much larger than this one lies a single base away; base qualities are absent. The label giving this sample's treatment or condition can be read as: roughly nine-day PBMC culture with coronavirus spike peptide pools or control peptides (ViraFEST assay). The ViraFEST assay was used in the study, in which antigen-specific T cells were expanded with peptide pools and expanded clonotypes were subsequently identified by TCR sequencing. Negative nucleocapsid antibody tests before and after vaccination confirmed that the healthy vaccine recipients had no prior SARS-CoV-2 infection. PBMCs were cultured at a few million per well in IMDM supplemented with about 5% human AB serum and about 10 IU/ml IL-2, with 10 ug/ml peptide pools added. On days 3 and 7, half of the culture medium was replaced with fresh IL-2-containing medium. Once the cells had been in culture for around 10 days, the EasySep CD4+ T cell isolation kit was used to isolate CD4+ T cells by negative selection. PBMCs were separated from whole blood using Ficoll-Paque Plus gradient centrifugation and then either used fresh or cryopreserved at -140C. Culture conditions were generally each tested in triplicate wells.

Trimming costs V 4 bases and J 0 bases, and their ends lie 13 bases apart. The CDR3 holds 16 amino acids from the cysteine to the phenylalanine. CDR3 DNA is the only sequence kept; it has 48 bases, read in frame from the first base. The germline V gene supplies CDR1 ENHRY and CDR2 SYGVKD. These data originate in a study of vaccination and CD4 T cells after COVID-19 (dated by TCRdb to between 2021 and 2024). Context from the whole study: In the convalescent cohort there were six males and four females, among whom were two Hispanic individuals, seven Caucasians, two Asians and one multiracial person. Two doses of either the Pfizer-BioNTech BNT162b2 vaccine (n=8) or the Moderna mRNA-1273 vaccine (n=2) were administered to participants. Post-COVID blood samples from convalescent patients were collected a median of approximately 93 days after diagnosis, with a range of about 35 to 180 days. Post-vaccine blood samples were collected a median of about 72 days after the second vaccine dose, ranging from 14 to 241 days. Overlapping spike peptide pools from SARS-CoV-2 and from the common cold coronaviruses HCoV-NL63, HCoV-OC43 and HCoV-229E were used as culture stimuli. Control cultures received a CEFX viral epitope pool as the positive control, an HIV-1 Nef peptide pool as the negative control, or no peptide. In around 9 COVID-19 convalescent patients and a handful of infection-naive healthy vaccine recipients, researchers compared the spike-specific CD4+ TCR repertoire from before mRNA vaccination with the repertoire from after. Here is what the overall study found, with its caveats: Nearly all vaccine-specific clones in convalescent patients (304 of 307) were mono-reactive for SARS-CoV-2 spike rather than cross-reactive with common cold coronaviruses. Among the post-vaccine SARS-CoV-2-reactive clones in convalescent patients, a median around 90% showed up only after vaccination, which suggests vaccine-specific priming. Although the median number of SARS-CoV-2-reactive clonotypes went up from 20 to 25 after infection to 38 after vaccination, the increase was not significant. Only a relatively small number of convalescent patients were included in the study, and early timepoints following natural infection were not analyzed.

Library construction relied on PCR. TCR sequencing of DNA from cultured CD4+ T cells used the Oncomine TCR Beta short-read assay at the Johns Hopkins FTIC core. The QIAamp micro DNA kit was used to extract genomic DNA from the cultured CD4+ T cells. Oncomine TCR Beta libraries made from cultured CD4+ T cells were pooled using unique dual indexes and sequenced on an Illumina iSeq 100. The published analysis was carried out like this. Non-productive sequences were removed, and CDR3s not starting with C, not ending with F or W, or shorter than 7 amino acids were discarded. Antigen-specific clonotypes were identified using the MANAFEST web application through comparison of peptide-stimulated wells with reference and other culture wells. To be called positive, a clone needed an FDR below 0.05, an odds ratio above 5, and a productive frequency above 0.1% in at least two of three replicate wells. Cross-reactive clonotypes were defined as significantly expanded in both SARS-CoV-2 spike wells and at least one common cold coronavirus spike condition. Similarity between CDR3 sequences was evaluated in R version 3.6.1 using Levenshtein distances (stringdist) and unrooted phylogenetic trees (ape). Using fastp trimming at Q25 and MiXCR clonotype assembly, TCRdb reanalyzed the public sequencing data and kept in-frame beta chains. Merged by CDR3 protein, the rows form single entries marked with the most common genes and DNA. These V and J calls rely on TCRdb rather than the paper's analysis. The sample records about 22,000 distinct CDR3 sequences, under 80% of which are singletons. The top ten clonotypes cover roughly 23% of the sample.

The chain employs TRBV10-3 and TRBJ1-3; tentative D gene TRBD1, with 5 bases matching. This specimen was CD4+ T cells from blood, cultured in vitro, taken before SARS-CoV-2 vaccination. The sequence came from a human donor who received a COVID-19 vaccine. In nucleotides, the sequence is TGTGCCATCAGTGGGACAAGAACGAGCTCTGGAAACACCATATATTTT. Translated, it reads CAISGTRTSSGNTIYF.